This T cell receptor beta chain was recorded in a study of human T cells and chemical hapten exposure. Study information: It was small differences in pooled library volume that mainly caused per-sample TCR yields to vary.

This clonotype was counted at least ten times. CDR1 is DFQATT, CDR2 SNEGSKA, per germline (reference sequence). The CDR3 has 13 residues. V was clipped by 3 bases and J by 6 bases, with 12 bases between them. Time point defined: patch test 2, 6 weeks after DPC sensitization. Treatment specified: therapeutic diphenylcyclopropenone sensitization with weekly scalp DPC. One entry per CDR3 protein results from TCRdb running MiXCR on the RACE reads. This sample yields under 450,000 distinct CDR3 sequences, of which about 6% are seen a single time; 4.5% to 6% belongs to the top ten. This sequence joins TRBV20-1 and TRBJ2-1, with D hard to call. The source material was whole blood, sampled in connection with sensitization to the hapten diphenylcyclopropenone (DPC). The receptor comes from a woman aged 18-29 years with alopecia areata. Some clones in this sample may be carry-over from other donors' samples. The CDR3 DNA sequence: TGCAGTGCTAGTAGGGTCTTCCCCAATGAGCAGTTCTTC. Residues: CSASRVFPNEQFF.